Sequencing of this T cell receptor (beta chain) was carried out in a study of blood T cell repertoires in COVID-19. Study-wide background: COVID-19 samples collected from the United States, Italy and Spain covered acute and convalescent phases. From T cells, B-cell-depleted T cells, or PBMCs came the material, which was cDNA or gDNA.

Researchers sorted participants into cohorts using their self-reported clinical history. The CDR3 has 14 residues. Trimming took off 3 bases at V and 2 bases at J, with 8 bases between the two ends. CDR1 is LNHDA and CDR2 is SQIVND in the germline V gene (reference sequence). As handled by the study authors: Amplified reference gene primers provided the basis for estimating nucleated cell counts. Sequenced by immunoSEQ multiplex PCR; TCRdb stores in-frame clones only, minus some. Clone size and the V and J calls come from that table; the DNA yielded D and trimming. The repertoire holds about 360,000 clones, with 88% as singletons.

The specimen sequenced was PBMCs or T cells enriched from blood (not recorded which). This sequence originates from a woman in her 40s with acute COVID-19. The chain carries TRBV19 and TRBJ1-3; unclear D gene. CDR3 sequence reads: CASSMRSPGNTIYF. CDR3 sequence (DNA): TGTGCCAGTAGTATGAGGAGCCCTGGAAACACCATATATTTT.